This record looks at one TCR beta chain sequence and its context. The sample originates from a study of T cells in Graves' hyperthyroidism and ophthalmopathy. Template material for amplifying TCR beta CDR3 regions consisted of RNA transcripts. Using the HTBI primer set, a first-round RT-PCR was run on the TCR CDR3. TCRdb passed the multiplex PCR reads through MiXCR, listing each CDR3 protein once. The sample holds approximately 530,000 distinct CDR3 sequences, just under 20% seen once. This CDR3 contains 16 residues. Germline CDR1 and CDR2: GTSNPN and SVGIG (reference sequence). The J segment lost 7 bases and the V segment lost 1 base, leaving 12 bases of the junction unmatched.

The V gene is TRBV30, the J gene TRBJ2-1, with 8 bases identical to TRBD2. The material sequenced was blood. The receptor was isolated from a man aged 35 to 55 with Graves' ophthalmopathy. CDR3 nucleotide sequence: TGTGCCTGGAGTGACCCCCTTAGCGGGGCAGGGAATGAGCAGTTCTTC. Translating gives CAWSDPLSGAGNEQFF.